The rows below give T cell receptor beta chains drawn from one sample of a study of blood T cell repertoires in COVID-19. The repertoire was sequenced with immunoSEQ multiplex PCR; TCRdb's copy has only in-frame clones and lacks some. In the table there are fewer than 200,000 clones, approximately 82% of which are singletons. The sample taken for sequencing was PBMCs or T cells enriched from blood (not recorded which). All receptors derive from a woman between 50 and 59 years old who had recovered from COVID-19. Both conserved end residues are part of each CDR3. A D gene is named only where the DNA matches it firmly. Size is omitted from some rows. Given values are once, few, many or a class for expanded clones.

J gene	clone size	D gene	V gene	CDR3 length	CDR3 DNA	CDR3 protein
TRBJ2-4	NA	TRBD2	TRBV7-2	15	TGTGCCAGCAGCTTAGCGGAGGCGGGAGTGACCATTCAGTACTTC	CASSLAEAGVTIQYF
TRBJ1-1	NA	TRBD1	TRBV19	14	TGTGCCAGCGATAGAGGGGGCGGGAGGACTGAAGCTTTCTTT	CASDRGGGRTEAFF
TRBJ2-1	NA	NA	TRBV7-6	14	TGTGCCAGCAGCTTGCTAGGCTCCGGGAATGAGCAGTTCTTC	CASSLLGSGNEQFF
TRBJ1-5	few	NA	TRBV28	14	TGTGCCAGCAGTTTACCCTCCGGAGTTCAGCCCCAGCATTTT	CASSLPSGVQPQHF
TRBJ2-7	NA	TRBD2	TRBV7-6	15	TGTGCCAGCAGATTAACTAGCGGGTTGAACTACGAGCAGTACTTC	CASRLTSGLNYEQYF
TRBJ2-7	NA	TRBD2	TRBV4-1	16	TGCGCCAGCAGCCAAGATAGGCTAGCGGGACCGTATGAGCAGTACTTC	CASSQDRLAGPYEQYF
TRBJ1-2	NA	NA	TRBV28	14	TGTGCCAGCAGTTCACTACAGGGAAACTATGGCTACACCTTC	CASSSLQGNYGYTF
TRBJ2-7	NA	TRBD1	TRBV5-1	12	TGCGCCAGCAGCGCCGACAGGGGCGGTCTGTACTTC	CASSADRGGLYF
TRBJ2-1	once	TRBD2	TRBV7-2	16	TGTGCCAGCAGCTCCCCGGGACTAGCGGGAGGGGGTGAGCAGTTCTTC	CASSSPGLAGGGEQFF
TRBJ2-1	NA	TRBD2	TRBV9	15	TGTGCCAGCAGCCCCCGGCTAGCGGATTACAATGAGCAGTTCTTC	CASSPRLADYNEQFF
TRBJ1-2	NA	NA	TRBV25-1	14	TGTGCCAGCAGCCCACCGGGTCCTTACTATGGCTACACCTTC	CASSPPGPYYGYTF
TRBJ1-4	NA	NA	TRBV28	14	TGTGCCAGCAGTTTGAACAGGCTCAATGAAAAACTGTTTTTT	CASSLNRLNEKLFF
TRBJ2-7	NA	TRBD2	TRBV28	14	TGTGCCAGCAGTTTATCAGGGACTACATACGAGCAGTACTTC	CASSLSGTTYEQYF
TRBJ2-3	NA	TRBD1	TRBV6-2/TRBV6-3	15	TGTGCCAGCAGTTACTTTCAGGGGGCAACAGATACGCAGTATTTT	CASSYFQGATDTQYF
TRBJ2-3	NA	TRBD1	TRBV7-9	16	TGTGCCAGCAGCTTGGGAGAGGGGGCGGCTAAGGATACGCAGTATTTT	CASSLGEGAAKDTQYF
TRBJ2-3	NA	TRBD1	TRBV19	15	TGTGCCAGTAGTTTGGACAGGGGATTCACAGATACGCAGTATTTT	CASSLDRGFTDTQYF
TRBJ2-2	NA	NA	TRBV2	15	TGTGCCAGCAGTGAAAACGCGGGTGGCACCGGGGAGCTGTTTTTT	CASSENAGGTGELFF
TRBJ2-3	NA	NA	TRBV10-2	13	TGCGCCAGCAGTGAGTCTGACCCCGGGACGCAGTATTTT	CASSESDPGTQYF
TRBJ2-1	NA	TRBD2	TRBV11-2	16	TGTGCCAGCAGCCCCTCACGCGGGAGCTCCTACAATGAGCAGTTCTTC	CASSPSRGSSYNEQFF
TRBJ1-1	NA	NA	TRBV10-3	11	TGTGCCATCAGTGCGGACACTGAAGCTTTCTTT	CAISADTEAFF
TRBJ2-1	NA	NA	TRBV3-1/TRBV3-2	15	TGTGCCAGCAGCCAAGTAGTCGGGATCTACAATGAGCAGTTCTTC	CASSQVVGIYNEQFF
TRBJ1-5	NA	TRBD1	TRBV6-4	14	TGTGCCGGAAGACAGGGAGAGGGCAATCAGCCCCAGCATTTT	CAGRQGEGNQPQHF
TRBJ1-2	NA	NA	TRBV29-1	15	TGCAGCGCCGTTGGGGGGGGCAGCTTTAACTATGGCTACACCTTC	CSAVGGGSFNYGYTF
TRBJ1-1	NA	NA	TRBV4-2	14	TGTGCCAGCAGCCAAGAGGCGGGGAGCACTGAAGCTTTCTTT	CASSQEAGSTEAFF
TRBJ2-7	NA	TRBD1	TRBV28	14	TGTGCCAGCAACCAGGGGGCGCCGAGCTACGAGCAGTACTTC	CASNQGAPSYEQYF
TRBJ2-5	NA	NA	TRBV7-6	13	TGTGCCAGCAGCTACGGTCTTTTGGAGACCCAGTACTTC	CASSYGLLETQYF
TRBJ2-1	NA	TRBD2	TRBV6-6	15	TGTGCCACCCGTGCCGGGGGGGCGGGCAACAATGAGCAGTTCTTC	CATRAGGAGNNEQFF
TRBJ1-1	NA	NA	TRBV28	14	TGTGCCAGCAGACTGATCCAGGGGAACACTGAAGCTTTCTTT	CASRLIQGNTEAFF
TRBJ2-7	NA	TRBD1	TRBV4-1	15	TGCGCCAGCAGCTTACCCCCGGGACAGGGGGCCGAGCAGTACTTC	CASSLPPGQGAEQYF
TRBJ1-1	NA	TRBD1	TRBV10-3	15	TGTGCCATCAGTGACCAGGGACAGCCGAACACTGAAGCTTTCTTT	CAISDQGQPNTEAFF
TRBJ2-5	NA	TRBD2	TRBV28	16	TGTGCCAGCAGTTCCCCTGGGCGGGAGGGCCGAGAGACCCAGTACTTC	CASSSPGREGRETQYF
TRBJ2-7	few	TRBD1	TRBV4-1	17	TGCGCCAGCAGCCAATCAATAGGACAGGCAAGCTCCTACGAGCAGTACTTC	CASSQSIGQASSYEQYF
TRBJ2-7	NA	TRBD2	TRBV11-2	15	TGTGCCAGCAGCTCCCCGTCTAGCGGGGCCTACGAGCAGTACTTC	CASSSPSSGAYEQYF
TRBJ2-7	NA	NA	TRBV11-3	13	TGTGCCAGCAGCTTCTCGGGAGCGCACGAGCAGTACTTC	CASSFSGAHEQYF
TRBJ2-1	NA	TRBD2	TRBV5-4	13	TGTGCCAGCAGCTTTTCGGGGGGGGATGAGCAGTTCTTC	CASSFSGGDEQFF
TRBJ2-2	NA	NA	TRBV19	16	TGTGCCAGTAGTATAGGAGCGTCACGGACATCCGGGCAGCTGTTTTTT	CASSIGASRTSGQLFF
TRBJ1-6	NA	TRBD1	TRBV6-5	15	TGTGCCAGCTCCCGGGACAGGCCCTATAATTCACCCCTCCACTTT	CASSRDRPYNSPLHF
TRBJ2-7	few	NA	TRBV6-1	13	TGTGCCAGCAGTGATGGGAGCTCCTACGAGCAGTACTTC	CASSDGSSYEQYF
TRBJ1-5	NA	NA	TRBV5-6	15	TGTGCCAGCAGCTCGGCGGGGCTTATTGGGCAGCCCCAGCATTTT	CASSSAGLIGQPQHF
TRBJ2-7	NA	TRBD1	TRBV5-1	16	TGCGCCAGCAGCCGAACAGGGGTAACGTTCTCCTACGAGCAGTACTTC	CASSRTGVTFSYEQYF
TRBJ2-6	NA	NA	TRBV5-1	14	TGCGCCAGCAGCTTGGAGCGCGGGGCCAACGTCCTGACTTTC	CASSLERGANVLTF
TRBJ2-2	NA	NA	TRBV28	15	TGTGCCAGCAGTTTAAGGGGGAGGGGCGCCGGGGAGCTGTTTTTT	CASSLRGRGAGELFF
TRBJ2-7	NA	NA	TRBV7-2	18	TGTGCCAGCAGCCTTCAGGGGAATACCAACCGCGGATACTACGAGCAGTACTTC	CASSLQGNTNRGYYEQYF
TRBJ1-6	NA	NA	TRBV5-1	15	TGCGCCAGCAGCTTGGCTACAGGGAGATATTCACCCCTCCACTTT	CASSLATGRYSPLHF
TRBJ2-3	NA	NA	TRBV9	15	TGTGCCAGCAGCTTAAGGACCGGACAAACTGATACGCAGTATTTT	CASSLRTGQTDTQYF
TRBJ1-5	NA	TRBD1	TRBV2	15	TGTGCCAGCAGTGAAGCTGGAGACAGGGGGCAGCCCCAGCATTTT	CASSEAGDRGQPQHF
TRBJ1-2	NA	NA	TRBV29-1	13	TGCAGCGTTGATAACGGCAGGGGATATGGCTACACCTTC	CSVDNGRGYGYTF
TRBJ1-2	NA	NA	TRBV15	15	TGTGCCACCAGCAGAGTGCGGGAGGACCCTTATGGCTACACCTTC	CATSRVREDPYGYTF